This TCR beta chain was profiled in a study of spatial heterogeneity in lung cancer. Study-level background: A consistent excess of beta-chain over alpha-chain sequences was detected. General observations from the study: Blood contained ubiquitous expanded tumor TCRs more at resection than at follow-up.

The germline CDR1 and CDR2 sequences are MDHEN and SYDVKM. Trimming removed 8 bases from V and 2 bases from J; junction bases left unmatched: 11. The CDR3 extends over 15 amino acids. Each TCR cDNA molecule bore a unique molecular identifier. MiXCR, applied by TCRdb to the 5' RACE reads, yields one record per CDR3 protein. The table records about 26,000 distinct CDR3 sequences, over 10% of them present only once. This clonotype has at least ten counts. Its antigen remains unknown. The time point here: sample taken at primary tumor resection. Researchers sequenced whole RNA taken from tumor, nontumor lung or frozen PBMC without sorting. 55 to 80 TRACERx patients with early, untreated non-small cell lung cancer donated samples.

This material consisted of PBMCs, taken at surgery. This TCR came from a female donor with early-stage non-small cell lung cancer. This sequence joins TRBV28 and TRBJ2-7; 8 bases match TRBD1. The CDR3 DNA reads as TGTGCCAGCGGTTATGGACAGGGAGACACCTACGAGCAGTACGTC. Its protein product is CASGYGQGDTYEQYV.